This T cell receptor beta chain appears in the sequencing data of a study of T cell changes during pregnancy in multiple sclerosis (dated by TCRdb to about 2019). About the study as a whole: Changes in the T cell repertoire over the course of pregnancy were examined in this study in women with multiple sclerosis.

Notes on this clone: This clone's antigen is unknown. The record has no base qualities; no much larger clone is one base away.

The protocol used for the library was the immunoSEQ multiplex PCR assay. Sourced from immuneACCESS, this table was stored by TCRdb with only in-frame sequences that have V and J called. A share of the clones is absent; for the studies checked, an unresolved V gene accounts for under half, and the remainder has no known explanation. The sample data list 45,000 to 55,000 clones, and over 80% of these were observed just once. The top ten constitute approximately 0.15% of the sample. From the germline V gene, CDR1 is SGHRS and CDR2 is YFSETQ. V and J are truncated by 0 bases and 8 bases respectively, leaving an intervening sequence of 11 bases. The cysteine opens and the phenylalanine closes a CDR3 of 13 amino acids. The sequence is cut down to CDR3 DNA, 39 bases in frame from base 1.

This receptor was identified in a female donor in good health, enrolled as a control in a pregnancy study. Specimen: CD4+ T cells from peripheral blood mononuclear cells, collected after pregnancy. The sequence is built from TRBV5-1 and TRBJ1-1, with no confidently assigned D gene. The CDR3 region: CASSLAETREAFF. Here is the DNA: TGCGCCAGCAGCTTGGCGGAAACCAGGGAAGCTTTCTTT.